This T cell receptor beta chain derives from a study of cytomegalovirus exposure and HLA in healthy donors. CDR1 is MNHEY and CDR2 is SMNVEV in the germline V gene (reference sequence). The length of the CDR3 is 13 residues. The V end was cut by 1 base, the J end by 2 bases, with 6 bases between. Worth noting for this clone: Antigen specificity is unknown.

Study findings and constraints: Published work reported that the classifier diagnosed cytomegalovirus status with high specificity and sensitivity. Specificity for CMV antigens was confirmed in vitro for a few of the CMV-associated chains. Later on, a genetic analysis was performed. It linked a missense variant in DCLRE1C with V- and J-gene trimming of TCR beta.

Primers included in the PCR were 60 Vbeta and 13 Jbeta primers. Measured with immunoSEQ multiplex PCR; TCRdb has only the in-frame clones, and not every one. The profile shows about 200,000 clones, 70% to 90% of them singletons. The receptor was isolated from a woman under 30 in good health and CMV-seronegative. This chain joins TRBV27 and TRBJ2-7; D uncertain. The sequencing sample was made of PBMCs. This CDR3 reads CASSLWATYEQYF. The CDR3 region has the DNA TGTGCCAGCAGTTTATGGGCAACCTACGAGCAGTACTTC.